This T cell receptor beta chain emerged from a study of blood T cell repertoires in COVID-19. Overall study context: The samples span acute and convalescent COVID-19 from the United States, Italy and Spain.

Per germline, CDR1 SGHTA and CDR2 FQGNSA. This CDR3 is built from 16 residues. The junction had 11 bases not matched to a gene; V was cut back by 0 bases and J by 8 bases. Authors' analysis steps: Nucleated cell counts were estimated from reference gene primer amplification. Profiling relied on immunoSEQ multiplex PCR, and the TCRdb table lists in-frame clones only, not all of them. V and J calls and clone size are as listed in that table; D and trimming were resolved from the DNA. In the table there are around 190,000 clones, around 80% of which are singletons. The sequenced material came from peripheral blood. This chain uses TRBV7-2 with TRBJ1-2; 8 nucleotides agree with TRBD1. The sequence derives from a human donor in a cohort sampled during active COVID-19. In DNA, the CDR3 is TGTGCCAGCAGCTTAGCAGGAGGGGGGACAGGTCTAGGCTACACCTTC. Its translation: CASSLAGGGTGLGYTF.